Reported below is one T cell receptor beta chain. This sample was taken from a study of regulatory T cells in long-lasting Graves disease. TCR beta libraries were built with iRepertoire HTBI primers and Arm-PCR of CDR3 regions. TCRdb re-derived calls from the multiplex PCR reads in MiXCR, one entry per CDR3 protein. The sample shows under 700,000 distinct CDR3 sequences, about 16% of them seen only once. The time point denotes: newly diagnosed GD, antithyroid drugs for less than 3 months. PBMCs were the source of the RNA used for TCR sequencing. These data also featured in a second study, about T cells in Graves' hyperthyroidism and ophthalmopathy.

Here the sequenced sample was peripheral blood mononuclear cells (PBMCs), taken at new diagnosis, from a patient treated with antithyroid drugs. This receptor was identified in a woman between 40 and 65 years old with Graves disease.

CDR3 sequence (DNA): TGTGCCAGCAGTTTAGGGGGGACTCACAATGAGCAGTTCTTC. Residues: CASSLGGTHNEQFF. The V and J genes are TRBV12-3 or TRBV12-4 and TRBJ2-1, with D perhaps TRBD2 (6 bases). Trimming stripped 1 base from V and 5 bases from J, with 9 bases between. The CDR3 is 14 amino acids.